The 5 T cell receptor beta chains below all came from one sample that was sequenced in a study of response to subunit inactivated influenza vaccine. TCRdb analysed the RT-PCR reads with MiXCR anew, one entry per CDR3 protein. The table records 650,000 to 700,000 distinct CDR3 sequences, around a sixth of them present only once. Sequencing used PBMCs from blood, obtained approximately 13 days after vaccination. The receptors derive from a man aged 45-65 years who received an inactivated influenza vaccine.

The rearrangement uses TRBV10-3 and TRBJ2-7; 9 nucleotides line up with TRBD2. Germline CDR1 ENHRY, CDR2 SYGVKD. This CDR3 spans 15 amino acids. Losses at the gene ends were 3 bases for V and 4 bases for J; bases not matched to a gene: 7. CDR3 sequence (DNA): TGTGCCATCAGTGACCCACTAGCGGGTGGGTACGAGCAGTACTTC. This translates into CAISDPLAGGYEQYF.

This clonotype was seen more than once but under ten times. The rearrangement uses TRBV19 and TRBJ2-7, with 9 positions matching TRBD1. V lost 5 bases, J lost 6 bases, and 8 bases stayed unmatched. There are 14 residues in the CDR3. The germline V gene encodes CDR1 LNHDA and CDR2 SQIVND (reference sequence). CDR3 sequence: CASSRGQGRSEQYF. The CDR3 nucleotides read TGTGCCAGTAGTCGGGGACAGGGTCGATCCGAGCAGTACTTC.

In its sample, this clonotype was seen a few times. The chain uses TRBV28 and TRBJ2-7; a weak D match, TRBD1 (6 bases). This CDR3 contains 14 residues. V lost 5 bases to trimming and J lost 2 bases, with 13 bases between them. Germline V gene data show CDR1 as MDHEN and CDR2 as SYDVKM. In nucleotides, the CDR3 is TGTGCCAGCAGTAGAATACAGGGCCCCTACGAGCAGTACTTC. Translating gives CASSRIQGPYEQYF.

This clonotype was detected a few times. The CDR3 reads CAWSVPQRVYQETQYF. The CDR3 bases are TGTGCCTGGAGTGTACCACAGAGAGTATACCAAGAGACCCAGTACTTC. This chain connects TRBV30 to TRBJ2-5; D is ambiguous. CDR1 GTSNPN and CDR2 SVGIG come from the germline V gene (reference sequence). There are 16 residues in the CDR3. The germline V and J ends were trimmed by 0 bases and 0 bases, with 14 bases remaining between them. Using reference TRBV30 and TRBJ2-5 for the parts outside the CDR3, the full variable domain is SQTIHQWPATLVQPVGSPLSLECTVEGTSNPNLYWYRQAAGRGLQLLFYSVGIGQISSEVPQNLSASRPQDRQFILSSKKLLLSDSGFYLCAWSVPQRVYQETQYFGPGTRLLVL.

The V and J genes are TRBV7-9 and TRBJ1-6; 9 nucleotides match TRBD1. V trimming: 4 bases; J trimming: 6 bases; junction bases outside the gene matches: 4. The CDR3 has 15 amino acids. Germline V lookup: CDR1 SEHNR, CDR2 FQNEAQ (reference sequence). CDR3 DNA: TGTGCCAGCAGCTCAGTACAGGGGGCTAATTCACCCCTCCACTTT. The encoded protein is CASSSVQGANSPLHF.